This T cell receptor beta chain was recovered during a study of molecular identifiers for immune sequencing clone quantification. Study in general: Across replicate runs, RNA obtained from around 20,000 or 100,000 naive CD8 cells was divided into five, with four undergoing sequencing.

Of note for this clonotype: A read error may explain this, as a much larger clone is one base away.

The length of the CDR3 is 15 residues. Germline CDR1 and CDR2: SEHNR and FQNEAQ (reference sequence). MiXCR, applied by TCRdb to the PCR reads, yields one record per CDR3 protein. The table shows 75,000 to 95,000 distinct CDR3 sequences, with 20% to 25% occurring only once. Sequences were obtained from naive CD8+ T cells from blood, with Jurkat cell RNA spiked in. Subset given: FACS-sorted CD8+CD4-CCR7+CD45RA+ naive T cells. The receptor's source is a human donor in good health. Some libraries in this study had Jurkat cell RNA spiked in. The V call is TRBV7-9, the J call TRBJ1-1, with TRBD1 identical over 8 bases. This chain's CDR3 is CVSSLEGQGAAEAFF. CDR3 DNA: TGTGTCAGCAGCTTAGAAGGTCAGGGGGCGGCCGAAGCTTTCTTT.